One sample yielded the 4 T cell receptor beta chains listed below, sequenced in a study of shared clonotypes between healthy human individuals. Assay used: immunoSEQ multiplex PCR; TCRdb lists only in-frame clones, some missing. The table includes 2 million to 2.5 million clones, approximately 93% detected once. The material sequenced was naive CD4+ T cells from PBMCs. The subset was: CD45RA+ positively selected. These TCRs come from a man aged 18 to 30 in good health. Some clones in this sample may be carry-over from other donors' samples.

On this clone itself: Other nucleotide sequences in the sample specify the same CDR3. The chain uses TRBV29-1 and TRBJ2-7; the match to TRBD1 covers 9 bases. CDR1 is SQVTM and CDR2 is ANQGSEA in the germline V gene. There are 13 residues in the CDR3. CDR3 DNA: TGCAGTGCCACGGGACAGGGTGGCTACGAGCAGTACTTC. This translates into CSATGQGGYEQYF.

This clone has only a few counts. This same CDR3 is encoded by further DNA sequences in the sample. The chain recombines TRBV6-1 with TRBJ2-7, with D unclear. The CDR3 is made up of 10 amino acids. The germline CDR1 and CDR2 sequences are MNHNS and SASEGT. With 3 bases removed from V and 4 bases from J, the gap between germline ends came to 1 base. The CDR3 here is CASSEYEQYF. CDR3 nucleotides: TGTGCCAGCAGTGAGTACGAGCAGTACTTC.

The chain joins TRBV6-6 to TRBJ2-3, with D tentatively TRBD1 (6 bases). From germline, CDR1 is MNHNY and CDR2 SVGAGI (reference sequence). The CDR3 has 15 amino acids. Trimming removed 4 bases from V and 3 bases from J, with 14 bases in between. CDR3 loop: CASSWEGGITDTQYF. The CDR3 DNA reads TGTGCCAGCAGTTGGGAAGGGGGAATAACAGATACGCAGTATTTT.

This chain connects TRBV5-1 to TRBJ1-1; D is ambiguous. With 1 base removed from V and 3 bases from J, the gap between germline ends came to 10 bases. The V gene's germline CDR1 is SGHRS and CDR2 YFSETQ. The CDR3 is 14 residues long. The CDR3 nucleotides read TGCGCCAGCAGCTTGTCGTCGGGTTACACTGAAGCTTTCTTT. It is translated as CASSLSSGYTEAFF.